A selection of T cell receptor beta chains follows, all from one sample in a study of blood T cell repertoires in COVID-19. This table comes from immunoSEQ multiplex PCR, and its TCRdb copy is limited to in-frame clones, with some not included. The sample has a few hundred thousand clones; about 87% are singletons. The material sequenced was peripheral blood. All receptors derive from a man in his sixties or seventies with acute or convalescent COVID-19. CDR3s include the opening cysteine and the closing phenylalanine or tryptophan. A D gene is named only where the DNA matches it firmly. Size values are once, few and many counts, or a class for expanded clones, and some rows have none.

v_gene,j_gene,abundance,d_gene,CDR3nt,CDR3aa
TRBV27,TRBJ1-2,.,.,TGTGCCAGCAGTTTAAACATTCGGAACAGGGAGGGAGACAACTATGGCTACACCTTC,CASSLNIRNREGDNYGYTF
TRBV6-1,TRBJ1-5,.,TRBD1,TGTGCCAGCAGTGACGGGACAGGGTATAGGGGTCAGCCCCAGCATTTT,CASSDGTGYRGQPQHF
TRBV19,TRBJ1-2,.,.,TGTGCCAGTACCACCCTGCCCCTGCAGGGGGGCTACACCTTC,CASTTLPLQGGYTF
TRBV2,TRBJ2-7,.,TRBD1,TGTGCCAGTGAGGGGGCGCACGGATCCTACGAGCAGTACTTC,CASEGAHGSYEQYF
TRBV6-2/TRBV6-3,TRBJ2-7,.,.,TGTGCCAGCAGTATTGACAGCGCGGGGTCCTACGAGCAGTACTTC,CASSIDSAGSYEQYF
TRBV6-5,TRBJ1-5,.,.,TGTGCCAGCATGGGAGGGAACAATCAGCCCCAGCATTTT,CASMGGNNQPQHF
TRBV7-3,TRBJ2-5,.,.,TGTGCCAGCAGCTTACGAGGCGCAGAGACCCAGTACTTC,CASSLRGAETQYF
TRBV5-6,TRBJ2-7,.,.,TGTGCCAGCAGCCCGAGGGGACTCAGCTCCTACGAGCAGTACTTC,CASSPRGLSSYEQYF
TRBV5-8,TRBJ2-2,.,TRBD1,TGTGCCAGCAGCCCAGGGACAGGGGGCTTCACCGGGGAGCTGTTTTTT,CASSPGTGGFTGELFF
TRBV18,TRBJ1-5,.,TRBD1,TGTGCCAGCTCACAAGGACAGGGGGGGAATCAGCCCCAGCATTTT,CASSQGQGGNQPQHF
TRBV30,TRBJ1-6,.,TRBD1,TGTGCCTGGAAAATCGGGACAGACAATTCACCCCTCCACTTT,CAWKIGTDNSPLHF
TRBV6-5,TRBJ1-1,.,.,TGTGCCAGCAGTTACGGAGCACGGGGAAGCACTGAAGCTTTCTTT,CASSYGARGSTEAFF
TRBV2,TRBJ2-3,few,TRBD1,TGTGCCAGCAGTTGGGGACAGTTTAACACAGATACGCAGTATTTT,CASSWGQFNTDTQYF
TRBV5-5,TRBJ2-1,.,.,TGTGCCAGCAGCGTCAGTATTAATCTCCCCCCCTACAATGAGCAGTTCTTC,CASSVSINLPPYNEQFF
TRBV15,TRBJ2-1,.,TRBD2,TGTGCCACCAGACCTAGCGGAATCTACAATGAGCAGTTCTTC,CATRPSGIYNEQFF
TRBV5-4,TRBJ2-5,.,.,TGTGCCAGCAGCTTGTCCCCTCAAGAGACCCAGTACTTC,CASSLSPQETQYF
TRBV11-1,TRBJ2-1,.,.,TGTGCCAGCAGGCGGCCGGGGAGCCCAAACAATGAGCAGTTCTTC,CASRRPGSPNNEQFF
TRBV7-2,TRBJ1-1,.,.,TGTGCCAGCAGGGGAGGACGGGGGGCGCTTTTTGAAGCTTTCTTT,CASRGGRGALFEAFF
TRBV7-2,TRBJ1-6,.,TRBD1,TGTGCCAGCAGCTTAGGACAGGGGGGGATTGGCCTTGGTTCACCCCTCCACTTT,CASSLGQGGIGLGSPLHF
TRBV19,TRBJ2-1,.,.,TGTGCCAGTAGTAGTCGGGGTAGCTCCTACAATGAGCAGTTCTTC,CASSSRGSSYNEQFF
TRBV2,TRBJ1-2,.,.,TGTGCCAGCAGTGACACCCTGGGGCAGGGCTATGGCTACACCTTC,CASSDTLGQGYGYTF
TRBV5-1,TRBJ2-7,.,.,TGCGCCAGCAGCTGGCGAGGGATCTACGAGCAGTACTTC,CASSWRGIYEQYF
TRBV3-1/TRBV3-2,TRBJ2-3,.,TRBD1,TGTGCCAGCAGCCAACGGACAGGGTCCACAGATACGCAGTATTTT,CASSQRTGSTDTQYF
TRBV2,TRBJ1-1,.,TRBD1,TGTGCCAGCAATGCGGGACAGGGACACTCTGAAGCTTTCTTT,CASNAGQGHSEAFF
TRBV7-9,TRBJ2-1,.,TRBD2,TGTGCCAGCAGCCCCCGGGGGGGCGGGAGGGTGGTCGATGAGCAGTTCTTC,CASSPRGGGRVVDEQFF
TRBV27,TRBJ1-2,.,TRBD1,TGTGCCAGCAGATCTCCAGGGGGAGGTAACTATGGCTACACCTTC,CASRSPGGGNYGYTF
TRBV7-2,TRBJ2-3,.,TRBD2,TGTGCCAGCAGCTTGTCCGGGAGGTTACGTAGCACAGATACGCAGTATTTT,CASSLSGRLRSTDTQYF
TRBV19,TRBJ1-1,.,TRBD1,TGTGCCAGTACCAGACAGGGTATGAACACTGAAGCTTTCTTT,CASTRQGMNTEAFF
TRBV9,TRBJ2-3,.,TRBD2,TGTGCCAGCAGCCTTGTCTCAGCGGGAGGGCCGGGAGATACGCAGTATTTT,CASSLVSAGGPGDTQYF
TRBV5-1,TRBJ2-7,.,.,TGCGCCAGCAGCCGCGGGACAGTCTCGCAAGAGCAGTACTTC,CASSRGTVSQEQYF
TRBV2,TRBJ2-2,.,TRBD2,TGTGCCAGCAGTGTAGCGGGACTAGCGGGAAATGAGCTGTTTTTT,CASSVAGLAGNELFF
TRBV19,TRBJ1-5,.,.,TGTGCCAGTACCTGGGGCGACCGGCTTGGAAGCAATCAGCCCCAGCATTTT,CASTWGDRLGSNQPQHF
TRBV3-1/TRBV3-2,TRBJ1-2,.,TRBD1,TGTGCCAGCAGCCAAGATAGACAGGGTGGCTACACCTTC,CASSQDRQGGYTF
TRBV7-2,TRBJ2-7,.,.,TGTGCCAGCAGCTGGCGTGGGGGCGGGTCCTACGAGCAGTACTTC,CASSWRGGGSYEQYF
TRBV12-3/TRBV12-4,TRBJ1-1,.,.,TGTGCCAGCAGTTTAAGCGGCACTGAAGCTTTCTTT,CASSLSGTEAFF
TRBV14,TRBJ2-1,.,.,TGTGCCAGCAGCCCCCACATAGCTGATTACAATGAGCAGTTCTTC,CASSPHIADYNEQFF
TRBV19,TRBJ2-1,.,TRBD1,TGTGCCAGCAAGTCCGGGACAGGGAGATACAATGAGCAGTTCTTC,CASKSGTGRYNEQFF
TRBV7-9,TRBJ1-2,.,.,TGTGCCAGCAGCTTATCGTTGTATGGCTACACCTTC,CASSLSLYGYTF
TRBV19,TRBJ2-1,few,TRBD2,TGTGCCAGTAGTATCGGACTAGCGGGAGGTTTCAATGAGCAGTTCTTC,CASSIGLAGGFNEQFF
TRBV5-4,TRBJ2-3,few,.,TGTGCCAGCAGCCGGAGCAGGGTTGGTACAGATACGCAGTATTTT,CASSRSRVGTDTQYF
TRBV15,TRBJ2-1,.,.,TGTGCCACCAGCAGAGATCGGGTAGAGGGCCGAGAGCAGTTCTTC,CATSRDRVEGREQFF
TRBV9,TRBJ1-3,.,.,TGTGCCAGCAGCGTATACTCAGGGTTACCCTCTGGAAACACCATATATTTT,CASSVYSGLPSGNTIYF
TRBV19,TRBJ1-3,.,TRBD1,TGTGCCAGTAGTACGCAGGGGGCCTTTGGAAACACCATATATTTT,CASSTQGAFGNTIYF
TRBV30,TRBJ2-5,.,.,TGTGCCTGGAGCCGGGACTCGAGCCAGACCCAGTACTTC,CAWSRDSSQTQYF
TRBV5-1,TRBJ2-3,.,.,TGCGCCAGCAGCCCAGAGAGAGGGACAGATACGCAGTATTTT,CASSPERGTDTQYF
TRBV19,TRBJ1-1,.,.,TGTGCCACCTACCGATGGAGCGGACGCGGGGGGACTGAAGCTTTCTTT,CATYRWSGRGGTEAFF
TRBV11-2,TRBJ1-2,few,TRBD1,TGTGCCAGCACCTCGCCCCGGTGGACAGGGCATGGCTACACCTTC,CASTSPRWTGHGYTF
TRBV7-2,TRBJ1-2,.,TRBD1,TGTGCCAGCAGCGCGCCGGGACAGGGGATTTTAGGCTACACCTTC,CASSAPGQGILGYTF
TRBV5-1,TRBJ1-1,.,.,TGCGCCAGCAGCTTGGGGTACAGCCTGAACACTGAAGCTTTCTTT,CASSLGYSLNTEAFF
TRBV30,TRBJ2-6,.,.,TGTGCCTGGAGTCTGTACTCTGGGGCCAACGTCCTGACTTTC,CAWSLYSGANVLTF